One and the same sample provided the 28 T cell receptor beta chains below, sequenced in a study of blood T cell repertoires in COVID-19 (dated by TCRdb to 2019 to 2021). The library was made by the immunoSEQ multiplex PCR assay. The source is immuneACCESS, and TCRdb retained only in-frame sequences with V and J called. Part of the clones is not carried over; for the studies checked, unresolved V genes explain less than half of this, and the remainder is unexplained. This sample lists hundreds of thousands of clones; roughly 76% were detected once. The top ten hold 6.5% to 9.5% of the sample. Sequenced input: peripheral blood. These receptors came from a woman aged 80 or over with COVID-19, enrolled during active disease.

The chain uses TRBV7-9 and TRBJ2-1, with TRBD2 matching 11 bases. In germline, CDR1 is SEHNR, CDR2 FQNEAQ (reference sequence). Germline trimming cut 4 bases from V and 5 bases from J; bases unmatched to any gene: 4. The CDR3 has 15 residues. The DNA for the CDR3 is TGTGCCAGCAGCTCAAGACTAGCGGGAAACAATGAGCAGTTCTTC. Encoded protein: CASSSRLAGNNEQFF.

The V gene is TRBV9, the J gene TRBJ2-7, with 9 positions matching TRBD1. The V and J ends lost 4 bases and 0 bases, in that order; junction bases with no gene match: 5. The CDR3 is made up of 15 amino acids. The germline CDR1 and CDR2 sequences are SGDLS and YYNGEE. This CDR3 reads CASSLGTGSSYEQYF. The CDR3 nucleotides are TGTGCCAGCAGCTTAGGGACAGGGAGCTCCTACGAGCAGTACTTC.

A word on this clone: An end of the junction does not agree with germline; a read error may underlie this. The rearrangement joins TRBV30 to TRBJ2-3; a weak D match, TRBD1 (6 bases). This CDR3 is 17 amino acids long. The germline V gene encodes CDR1 GTSNPN and CDR2 SVGIG (reference sequence). The CDR3 protein is CAWSVGSGVGATYTQYF. The CDR3, as DNA: TGTGCCTGGAGTGTAGGGTCAGGGGTTGGGGCCACATATACGCAGTATTTT.

The V gene is TRBV6-2 or TRBV6-3, the J gene TRBJ2-7; 7 nucleotides align to TRBD1. The CDR3 length is 16 residues. From germline, CDR1 is MNHEY and CDR2 SVGEGT. With 3 bases clipped from V and 2 bases from J, the junction kept 10 bases outside the gene matches. The CDR3 DNA sequence: TGTGCCAGCAGTTATGCCGCGACAGGGCCCACCTACGAGCAGTACTTC. Its translation is CASSYAATGPTYEQYF.

On this clone itself: Other DNA variants within this sample encode the same CDR3. The V and J genes are TRBV6-5 and TRBJ2-7; tentatively, D is TRBD1 (6 bases). Germline V lookup: CDR1 MNHEY, CDR2 SVGAGI. This CDR3 is built from 15 residues. Trimming shortened V by 2 bases and J by 2 bases, and 13 bases separated the two germline ends. The CDR3 bases are TGTGCCAGCAGTTACAGCGGCAGGGGAACCTACGAGCAGTACTTC. Amino acid sequence: CASSYSGRGTYEQYF.

The V gene is TRBV24-1, the J gene TRBJ2-6, with 8 bases aligning to TRBD1. CDR1 KGHDR and CDR2 SFDVKD come from the germline V gene. The CDR3 is 16 amino acids. Germline trimming cut 10 bases from V and 2 bases from J; bases unmatched to any gene: 9. CDR3 amino acids: CATPKGQATGANVLTF. The CDR3 nucleotides are TGTGCCACTCCCAAGGGACAGGCAACTGGGGCCAACGTCCTGACTTTC.

DNA of the CDR3: TGTGCCAGCAGCCCCTCCCCCGGAAAGGGGGCAAGGTACGAGCAGTACTTC. This sequence encodes CASSPSPGKGARYEQYF. This chain uses TRBV14 with TRBJ2-7; TRBD1 agrees at 7 bases. The CDR3 loop spans 17 amino acids. V was clipped by 4 bases and J by 4 bases; unmatched bases: 16. Germline V gene data show CDR1 as SGHDN and CDR2 as FVKESK.

The chain joins TRBV6-5 to TRBJ1-1, with D maybe TRBD1 (5 bases). V was shortened by 2 bases and J by 3 bases, with 10 bases between the two germline ends. The CDR3 runs to 14 residues. Germline V CDR1 and CDR2: MNHEY, SVGAGI. The CDR3 bases are TGTGCCAGCAGTTACGGGAGGGGACACACTGAAGCTTTCTTT. This translates into CASSYGRGHTEAFF.

The V and J genes are TRBV14 and TRBJ2-1, with 7 bases aligning to TRBD2. This CDR3 region has 18 residues. The V gene end was trimmed by 4 bases and the J gene end by 7 bases; junction bases not matched to a gene: 19. From germline, CDR1 is SGHDN and CDR2 FVKESK. CDR3 residues: CASSRILGPAGSVNEQFF. The CDR3 DNA follows: TGTGCCAGCAGCCGTATCCTCGGGCCAGCGGGATCGGTGAATGAGCAGTTCTTC.

The CDR3 sequence: CSVAVSNQPQHF. As DNA, the CDR3 is TGCAGCGTTGCCGTTAGCAATCAGCCCCAGCATTTT. The gene calls are TRBV29-1 and TRBJ1-5; D gene uncertain. Germline V CDR1 and CDR2: SQVTM, ANQGSEA. CDR3 length: 12 amino acids. The V end lost 4 bases, the J end lost 0 bases, and 4 bases lay between the germline ends.

The chain employs TRBV30 and TRBJ2-1; 10 bases agree with TRBD2. V dropped 7 bases and J dropped 4; count of bases not matched to a gene: 4. From germline, CDR1 is GTSNPN and CDR2 SVGIG (reference sequence). The CDR3 consists of 13 residues. The CDR3 protein is CASTGLAYNEQFF. CDR3 nucleotides: TGTGCCTCGACGGGACTAGCGTACAATGAGCAGTTCTTC.

This chain links TRBV27 with TRBJ1-6; 9 bases fit TRBD1. Germline V gene data show CDR1 as MNHEY and CDR2 as SMNVEV (reference sequence). V trimming: 7 bases; J trimming: 5 bases; junction bases outside the gene matches: 3. The CDR3 spans 14 residues. CDR3 in amino acids: CASTRDRDNSPLHF. The DNA of the CDR3 is TGTGCCAGCACGAGGGACAGGGATAATTCACCCCTCCACTTT.

The rearrangement uses TRBV7-2 and TRBJ1-1; weak D call: TRBD1 (6 bases). This CDR3 has 15 amino acids. Trimming removed 1 base at V and 0 bases at J, with 9 bases between. Germline V gives CDR1 SGHTA, CDR2 FQGNSA. The CDR3 region is CASSLVKGVNTEAFF. The CDR3 DNA sequence: TGTGCCAGCAGCTTAGTAAAGGGGGTGAACACTGAAGCTTTCTTT.

This sequence joins TRBV3-1 (or the pseudogene TRBV3-2) and TRBJ1-2; D gene ambiguous. Germline CDR1 reads LGHDT; CDR2 reads YNNKEL (reference sequence). V lost 0 bases and J lost 4, with 12 bases in between. This CDR3 region has 15 residues. The CDR3 loop reads CASSQDRSGRYGYTF. CDR3 nucleotides: TGTGCCAGCAGCCAAGATAGGTCAGGCCGCTATGGCTACACCTTC.

The chain uses TRBV7-9 and TRBJ2-7; 7 bases line up with TRBD2. V gave up 5 bases and J gave up 3 bases; unmatched junction bases: 10. Germline loops: CDR1 SEHNR, CDR2 FQNEAQ (reference sequence). The length of the CDR3 is 15 residues. CDR3 bases: TGTGCCAGCAGCCCACGATTAGCGGGTCTCTACGAGCAGTACTTC. This sequence encodes CASSPRLAGLYEQYF.

The chain combines TRBV6-5 with TRBJ1-1; no reliable D call. CDR1 and CDR2 (germline): MNHEY, SVGAGI. CDR3 size: 16 residues. Trimming took 0 bases from V and 1 from J, leaving 12 bases between them. The DNA of the CDR3 is TGTGCCAGCAGTTACTCGCTCAGGCAGACGAACACTGAAGCTTTCTTT. Amino acids: CASSYSLRQTNTEAFF.

The V gene is TRBV5-1, the J gene TRBJ1-4; weak D call: TRBD1 (6 bases). In germline, CDR1 is SGHRS, CDR2 YFSETQ. This CDR3 has 16 amino acids. Trimming took off 0 bases at V and 0 bases at J, with 9 bases between the two ends. The CDR3: CASSLAGATTNEKLFF. As DNA, the CDR3 is TGCGCCAGCAGCTTGGCAGGGGCAACAACTAATGAAAAACTGTTTTTT.

The chain recombines TRBV5-6 with TRBJ2-3, with 9 bases fitting TRBD1. The CDR3 covers 16 residues. Germline CDR1 SGHDT, CDR2 YYEEEE. J lost 3 bases, V lost 1 base, and 6 bases had no gene match. CDR3 sequence reads: CASSLTTGGGTDTQYF. CDR3 sequence (DNA): TGTGCCAGCAGCTTGACAACAGGGGGCGGAACAGATACGCAGTATTTT.

This chain uses TRBV7-9 with TRBJ2-1; possibly TRBD2 for D (5 bases). The CDR3 totals 14 residues. Germline V gene lookup returns CDR1 SEHNR and CDR2 FQNEAQ (reference sequence). Trimming left V 7 bases short and J 5 bases short, with 15 bases between. The DNA of the CDR3 is TGTGCCAGCATCCTAGCTATAGTCGACAATGAGCAGTTCTTC. This translates into CASILAIVDNEQFF.

The V call is TRBV5-4, the J call TRBJ2-1; 11 nucleotides align to TRBD1. The CDR3 is made up of 16 amino acids. CDR1 and CDR2 from the germline V gene are SGHNT and YYREEE (reference sequence). J lost 3 bases, V lost 0 bases, and 2 bases had no gene match. The CDR3: CASSLGTGGGYNEQFF. The CDR3 coding sequence is TGTGCCAGCAGCTTGGGGACAGGGGGCGGCTACAATGAGCAGTTCTTC.

The chain couples TRBV19 to TRBJ1-5; tentative D call: TRBD1 (5 bases). V was shortened by 0 bases and J by 9 bases, with 9 bases between the two germline ends. Germline CDR1 and CDR2: LNHDA and SQIVND (reference sequence). The CDR3 spans 13 residues. The CDR3 sequence: CASSIDLGGPQHF. As DNA, the CDR3 is TGTGCCAGTAGTATAGATCTCGGGGGGCCCCAGCATTTT.

This clone was recorded once. Other DNA variants within this sample encode the same CDR3. The V gene is TRBV5-1, the J gene TRBJ1-2, with 9 bases identical to TRBD1. The CDR3 spans 14 residues. Trimming cost V 1 base and J 5 bases; bases outside gene matches: 3. Per germline, CDR1 SGHRS and CDR2 YFSETQ. DNA for the CDR3: TGCGCCAGCAGCTTGTCAGGACAGGGGTATGGCTACACCTTC. Protein product: CASSLSGQGYGYTF.

Concerning this clone: One junction end disagrees with the germline gene, perhaps due to a read error. Other DNA variants within this sample encode the same CDR3. The chain is built from TRBV15 and TRBJ2-7; no reliable D call. The CDR3 runs to 14 residues. CDR1 LNHNV and CDR2 YYDKDF come from the germline V gene (reference sequence). The CDR3 nucleotides are TGTGCCACCAGCAGAGATATCGCTAACTACGAACAGTACTTC. This encodes CATSRDIANYEQYF.

The CDR3 loop reads CASSYGAIGSPLHF. CDR3 bases: TGTGCCAGCAGTTACGGGGCGATCGGTTCACCCCTCCACTTT. The J gene is TRBJ1-6, the V gene TRBV6-2 or TRBV6-3, with D perhaps matching TRBD1 (5 bases). Germline-derived CDR1 and CDR2 are MNHEY and SVGEGT. The V end was cut by 2 bases, the J end by 9 bases, with 11 bases between. The CDR3 is 14 residues long.

A few counts support this clone. This chain uses TRBV7-2 with TRBJ2-7; D might be TRBD2 (5 bases). The V and J ends lost 1 base and 9 bases respectively, with 7 bases between them. Germline V gene data show CDR1 as SGHTA and CDR2 as FQGNSA. This CDR3 is 11 amino acids long. CDR3 in amino acids: CASSLGAAQYF. CDR3 DNA sequence: TGTGCCAGCAGCTTAGGAGCGGCGCAGTACTTC.

This clone came up once. J is TRBJ2-3 and V is TRBV13; D is ambiguous. The V gene lost 1 base and the J gene lost 6 bases, with 17 bases spanning the gap. The CDR3 sequence is 16 residues long. The germline CDR1 and CDR2 sequences are PRHDT and FYEKMQ (reference sequence). In DNA, the CDR3 is TGTGCCAGCAGCTTAGTGGGTAGTCGGGTATCCGATACGCAGTATTTT. Its protein is CASSLVGSRVSDTQYF.

As for this clone: Compared with germline, one end of the junction differs, possibly owing to a read error. CDR3 protein: CASSLGLATYNEQFF. The CDR3 bases are TGTGCTAGCAGCTTAGGCCTAGCCACCTACAATGAGCAGTTCTTC. The J gene is TRBJ2-1, the V gene TRBV7-7; TRBD2 is a possible D gene (5 bases). CDR1 is SSHAT and CDR2 is FNYEAQ in the germline V gene (reference sequence). The CDR3 extends over 15 amino acids.

V and J are TRBV3-1 (or the pseudogene TRBV3-2) and TRBJ2-5; D not certain. CDR1 and CDR2 (germline): LGHDT, YNNKEL (reference sequence). V shed 3 bases and J shed 8 bases, with 7 bases lying between them. CDR3 length: 11 residues. As DNA, the CDR3 is TGTGCCAGCAGCCATACCTATACCCAGTACTTC. Protein: CASSHTYTQYF.